This TCR beta chain was recorded in a study of blood T cell repertoires in COVID-19. Study summary: The origin of the acute and convalescent COVID-19 samples was the United States, Italy and Spain. T cells, B-cell-depleted T cells, or PBMCs supplied cDNA or gDNA.

CDR3 size: 16 residues. The junction had 10 bases not matched to a gene; V was cut back by 5 bases and J by 2 bases. Germline CDR1 is LNHDA and CDR2 is SQIVND (reference sequence). Repertoires were generated with immunoSEQ multiplex PCR, while TCRdb's copy carries only in-frame clones and drops some. The data contain roughly 410,000 clones, about 89% of them singletons. This chain uses TRBV19 with TRBJ2-7, with TRBD1 identical over 9 bases. The sample comprised peripheral blood. The source is a woman in her thirties or forties with COVID-19, enrolled during active disease. The CDR3 sequence is CASSVRGQGLTYEQYF. In DNA form, the CDR3 reads TGTGCCAGTAGTGTCCGGGGACAGGGATTGACCTACGAGCAGTACTTC.